A selection of T cell receptor beta chains follows, all from one sample in a study of blood T cell repertoires in COVID-19. TCRdb keeps only in-frame clones here, not all; method: immunoSEQ multiplex PCR. The sample contains more than 85,000 clones, under 85% of which appear only once. The sequenced sample consisted of peripheral blood. All receptors derive from a human donor in a cohort sampled during active COVID-19. CDR3s include the opening cysteine and the closing phenylalanine or tryptophan. A D gene is named only where the DNA matches it firmly. Where a row states a size, it is once, few, many or the class of an expanded clone; other rows omit it.

V: TRBV9; size: .; J: TRBJ2-7; D: .; DNA: TGTGCCAGCAGCGTAGGGCCGTACGAGCAGTACTTC; CDR3: CASSVGPYEQYF
V: TRBV7-6; size: .; J: TRBJ2-5; D: .; DNA: TGTGCCAGCAGCTCAAGCGGAAGTGGGAAAAGGGAGACCCAGTACTTC; CDR3: CASSSSGSGKRETQYF
V: TRBV15; size: once; J: TRBJ2-1; D: TRBD2; DNA: TGTGCCACCGGGCCTAGGAGCGGGAGTGACAATGAGCAGTTCTTC; CDR3: CATGPRSGSDNEQFF
V: TRBV19; size: .; J: TRBJ2-5; D: TRBD2; DNA: TGTGCCAGTAGTATGAGGGGGAGCGGGGGAGAGACCCAGTACTTC; CDR3: CASSMRGSGGETQYF
V: TRBV27; size: .; J: TRBJ2-4; D: .; DNA: TGTGCCAGCAGTTCAGTTCTCCTAGGAAACATTCAGTACTTC; CDR3: CASSSVLLGNIQYF
V: TRBV6-1; size: .; J: TRBJ2-3; D: .; DNA: TGTGCCAGCAGTGAAGACCGGGGGGCCTCGGGAGTTGTAGATACGCAGTATTTT; CDR3: CASSEDRGASGVVDTQYF
V: TRBV12-5; size: .; J: TRBJ2-1; D: .; DNA: TGTGCTAGTGGTTTGGGGTTAGGGGGAGTTCTCGATGAGCAGTTCTTC; CDR3: CASGLGLGGVLDEQFF
V: TRBV5-1; size: .; J: TRBJ2-1; D: TRBD2; DNA: TGCGCCAGCAGTCGAAATGGACTAGCGGGATACAATGAGCAGTTCTTC; CDR3: CASSRNGLAGYNEQFF
V: TRBV6-6; size: once; J: TRBJ2-1; D: .; DNA: TGTGCCAGCAGTGAGCAGGGTGGAGAGCAGTTCTTC; CDR3: CASSEQGGEQFF
V: TRBV19; size: .; J: TRBJ1-3; D: .; DNA: TGTGCCAGTAGTCCCCGAGGGGGTGTCAACACCATATATTTT; CDR3: CASSPRGGVNTIYF
V: TRBV6-5; size: few; J: TRBJ1-6; D: .; DNA: TGTGCCAGCAGTTACTTGGGGCAGGGCCAATCACCCCTCCACTTT; CDR3: CASSYLGQGQSPLHF
V: TRBV19; size: .; J: TRBJ1-1; D: .; DNA: TGTGCCAGTAGTATAGGCGGGAACTTGAACACTGAAGCTTTCTTT; CDR3: CASSIGGNLNTEAFF
V: TRBV5-1; size: .; J: TRBJ1-3; D: TRBD1; DNA: TGCGCCAGCAGCTTGGAAGGGCCAGGGGGCGGAAACACCATATATTTT; CDR3: CASSLEGPGGGNTIYF
V: TRBV10-3; size: once; J: TRBJ2-5; D: TRBD1; DNA: TGTGCCATCTCTCCACAGGGGGCGGGAGAGACCCAGTACTTC; CDR3: CAISPQGAGETQYF
V: TRBV29-1; size: .; J: TRBJ1-6; D: TRBD1; DNA: TGCAGCGTTGGGGACAGGGATTCACCCCTCCACTTT; CDR3: CSVGDRDSPLHF
V: TRBV6-6; size: .; J: TRBJ2-5; D: .; DNA: TGTGCCAGCAGTTTTGACACGGGAGCTTCCGAGACCCAGTACTTC; CDR3: CASSFDTGASETQYF
V: TRBV5-6; size: .; J: TRBJ2-7; D: .; DNA: TGTGCCAGCAGCTTGCTACAGGGCAACGAGCAGTACTTC; CDR3: CASSLLQGNEQYF
V: TRBV6-6; size: .; J: TRBJ2-7; D: TRBD2; DNA: TGTGCCAGCAGCCGCGGGACTAGCGAGGAGCAGTACTTC; CDR3: CASSRGTSEEQYF
V: TRBV2; size: .; J: TRBJ2-3; D: TRBD2; DNA: TGTGCCAGTTTACCGGGACTAGCGTTCAGCACAGATACGCAGTATTTT; CDR3: CASLPGLAFSTDTQYF
V: TRBV11-3; size: few; J: TRBJ2-4; D: TRBD2; DNA: TGTGCCAGCAGTATCGGGGGGACCAAAAACATTCAGTACTTC; CDR3: CASSIGGTKNIQYF
V: TRBV18; size: .; J: TRBJ1-2; D: TRBD1; DNA: TGTGCCAGCTCACCGGAAAGGACAGGGGGCTTTCATGGCTACACCTTC; CDR3: CASSPERTGGFHGYTF
V: TRBV10-3; size: once; J: TRBJ1-6; D: .; DNA: TGTGCCATCAGCCCGCGGGCCTATAATTCACCCCTCCACTTT; CDR3: CAISPRAYNSPLHF
V: TRBV9; size: .; J: TRBJ2-5; D: TRBD2; DNA: TGTGCCAGCAGCGTAGGCCCAGCGGGGGGGCCCGAGACCCAGTACTTC; CDR3: CASSVGPAGGPETQYF
V: TRBV9; size: once; J: TRBJ1-1; D: TRBD1; DNA: TGTGCCAGCAGCGCGACAGGGCTAAACACTGAAGCTTTCTTT; CDR3: CASSATGLNTEAFF
V: TRBV27; size: .; J: TRBJ1-1; D: TRBD1; DNA: TGTGCCAGCAGTTCCGGGGACAGGGTAACTGAAGCTTTCTTT; CDR3: CASSSGDRVTEAFF
V: TRBV4-2; size: .; J: TRBJ2-7; D: .; DNA: TGTGCCAGCAGCCAAGATAGTCCCTACGAGCAGTACTTC; CDR3: CASSQDSPYEQYF
V: TRBV5-1; size: once; J: TRBJ2-1; D: TRBD2; DNA: TGCGCCAGCAGCCCCACAGTGGTACTAGCGGGAGAATACGATGAGCAGTTCTTC; CDR3: CASSPTVVLAGEYDEQFF
V: TRBV6-5; size: .; J: TRBJ1-6; D: .; DNA: TGTGCCAGCAGTTACTCGAGGGCAGTTAATTCACCCCTCCACTTT; CDR3: CASSYSRAVNSPLHF
V: TRBV2; size: .; J: TRBJ1-4; D: .; DNA: TGTGCCAGCAGTCCCAGGGAAGAAGAAAAACTGTTTTTT; CDR3: CASSPREEEKLFF
V: TRBV9; size: .; J: TRBJ2-6; D: TRBD1; DNA: TGTGCCAGCAGCACTGGACAGGGTTCTGGGGCCAACGTCCTGACTTTC; CDR3: CASSTGQGSGANVLTF
V: TRBV7-2; size: .; J: TRBJ2-5; D: TRBD1; DNA: TGTGCCAGCAGCTTATCTCGGAGTATGGGACAGGGGAAAGAGACCCAGTACTTC; CDR3: CASSLSRSMGQGKETQYF
V: TRBV7-9; size: few; J: TRBJ2-2; D: .; DNA: TGTGCCAGCAGCTCCACCGCAGGGACCGGGGAGCTGTTTTTT; CDR3: CASSSTAGTGELFF
V: TRBV29-1; size: .; J: TRBJ2-7; D: .; DNA: TGCAGCGTTGAAGACCCTACAGGGTTCGAGCAGTACTTC; CDR3: CSVEDPTGFEQYF
V: TRBV18; size: .; J: TRBJ2-1; D: .; DNA: TGTGCCAGCTCACCATGGGCTGAGCAGTTCTTC; CDR3: CASSPWAEQFF
V: TRBV19; size: once; J: TRBJ1-3; D: .; DNA: TGTGCCAGTAGTATCACAGGGATCTCTGGAAACACCATATATTTT; CDR3: CASSITGISGNTIYF
V: TRBV18; size: .; J: TRBJ2-1; D: TRBD2; DNA: TGTGCCAGCTCACCCGCGGGAGGGACGTACAATGAGCAGTTCTTC; CDR3: CASSPAGGTYNEQFF
V: TRBV6-5; size: .; J: TRBJ2-1; D: TRBD2; DNA: TGTGCCACACGTCCGGCGGGAGAGGGTGAGCAGTTCTTC; CDR3: CATRPAGEGEQFF
V: TRBV4-2; size: .; J: TRBJ2-2; D: TRBD2; DNA: TGTGCCAGCAGCCAAGGAGCGGGAGGGCTTACCGGGGAGCTGTTTTTT; CDR3: CASSQGAGGLTGELFF
V: TRBV27; size: .; J: TRBJ2-7; D: TRBD1; DNA: TGTGCCAGCAGGCCGGGACAGGGGCCCTACGAGCAGTACTTC; CDR3: CASRPGQGPYEQYF
V: TRBV2; size: .; J: TRBJ1-1; D: .; DNA: TGTGCCAGCAGTAACCTACAGGGCGGCACTGAAGCTTTCTTT; CDR3: CASSNLQGGTEAFF
V: TRBV5-4; size: .; J: TRBJ1-6; D: TRBD1; DNA: TGTGCCAGCAGCGTCGGACAGGGGGCGAGATCACCCCTCCACTTT; CDR3: CASSVGQGARSPLHF
V: TRBV6-5; size: few; J: TRBJ1-5; D: .; DNA: TGTGCCAGCAGTTACTCGGCCAGGTCCCATCAGCCCCAGCATTTT; CDR3: CASSYSARSHQPQHF
V: TRBV4-1; size: .; J: TRBJ2-1; D: TRBD2; DNA: TGCGCCAGCAGCCATGGGACTAGCGGGAGATACAATGAGCAGTTCTTC; CDR3: CASSHGTSGRYNEQFF
V: TRBV20-1; size: .; J: TRBJ1-1; D: .; DNA: TGCAGTGCTGGGGGGGACACTGAAGCTTTCTTT; CDR3: CSAGGDTEAFF
V: TRBV6-1; size: once; J: TRBJ2-7; D: TRBD2; DNA: TGTGCCAGCAGTGAAAGACTAGCGGGAGCCTACGAGCAGTACTTC; CDR3: CASSERLAGAYEQYF
V: TRBV4-1; size: .; J: TRBJ2-1; D: .; DNA: TGCGCCAGCAGCCAACAACCCGGGGACTACAATGAGCAGTTCTTC; CDR3: CASSQQPGDYNEQFF
V: TRBV2; size: .; J: TRBJ1-5; D: .; DNA: TGTGCCAGCCAACGAACGGGACATAATCAGCCCCAGCATTTT; CDR3: CASQRTGHNQPQHF
V: TRBV10-3; size: .; J: TRBJ2-3; D: TRBD2; DNA: TGTGCCACCGGACTAGCCGTATCCACAGATACGCAGTATTTT; CDR3: CATGLAVSTDTQYF
V: TRBV7-2; size: .; J: TRBJ1-5; D: .; DNA: TGTGCCAGCAGCTTATGGGACAAACAGCCCCAGCATTTT; CDR3: CASSLWDKQPQHF
V: TRBV29-1; size: .; J: TRBJ2-2; D: .; DNA: TGCAGCGTTTTACAGGGGAACACCGGGGAGCTGTTTTTT; CDR3: CSVLQGNTGELFF
V: TRBV19; size: .; J: TRBJ2-1; D: TRBD2; DNA: TGTGCCAGTAGTGGAAGGACTAGCGGGTACAATGAGCAGTTCTTC; CDR3: CASSGRTSGYNEQFF